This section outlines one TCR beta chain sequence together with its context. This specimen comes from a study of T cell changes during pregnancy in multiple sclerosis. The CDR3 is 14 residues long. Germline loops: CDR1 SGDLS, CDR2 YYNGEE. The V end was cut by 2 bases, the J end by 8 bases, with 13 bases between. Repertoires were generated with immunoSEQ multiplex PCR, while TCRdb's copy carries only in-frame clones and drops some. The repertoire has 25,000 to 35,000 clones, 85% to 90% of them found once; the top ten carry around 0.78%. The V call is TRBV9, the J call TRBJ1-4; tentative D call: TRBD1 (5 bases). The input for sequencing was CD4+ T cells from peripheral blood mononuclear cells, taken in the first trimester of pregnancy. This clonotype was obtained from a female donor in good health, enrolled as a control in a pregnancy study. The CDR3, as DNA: TGTGCCAGCAGCGTCACCGGCCGGGGGGAAAAACTGTTTTTT. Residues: CASSVTGRGEKLFF. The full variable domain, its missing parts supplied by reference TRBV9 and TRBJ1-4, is DSGVTQTPKHLITATGQRVTLRCSPRSGDLSVYWYQQSLDQGLQFLIQYYNGEERAKGNILERFSAQQFPDLHSELNLSSLELGDSALYFCASSVTGRGEKLFFGSGTQLSVL.